Listed below are T cell receptor beta chains from one sample, sequenced in a study of quantifying T cell responses using KT2 cells. TCRdb used MiXCR to reprocess the UMI-ligation and nested PCR reads, holding one entry per CDR3 protein. The table shows 40,000 to 50,000 distinct CDR3 sequences, with about a sixth occurring only once. The specimen sequenced was PBMCs spiked with cells of the T cell clone KT2. The receptor set was obtained from a human donor. Both conserved end residues are part of each CDR3. The D gene is left open where the match is weak. Size is omitted from some rows. Given values are once, few, many or a class for expanded clones.

>TRBJ2-5|TRBD2|15|.|TRBV11-1
TGTGCCAGCAGCGAATTAGCGGGAGGCCGGGAGACCCAGTACTTC
CASSELAGGRETQYF
>TRBJ2-4|.|18|.|TRBV7-8
TGTGCCAGCAGCCACGGGGCCCTAGGACCGGCGGCCAAAAACATTCAGTACTTC
CASSHGALGPAAKNIQYF
>TRBJ2-1|TRBD2|14|many|TRBV12-3/TRBV12-4
TGTGCCAGCAGTCGGACTAGCGTACCCAATGAGCAGTTCTTC
CASSRTSVPNEQFF
>TRBJ2-5|TRBD2|18|.|TRBV7-2
TGTGCCAGCAGCTTAGAAGGGAGGCTAGCGGGGATGGGAGAGACCCAGTACTTC
CASSLEGRLAGMGETQYF
>TRBJ1-2|TRBD1|14|.|TRBV20-1
TGCAGTGCTTCTTCAGGGGGCGGACTCTATGGCTACACCTTC
CSASSGGGLYGYTF
>TRBJ2-1|.|15|.|TRBV11-2
TGTGCCAGCAGCTTATTTAGCGCCTCCTACAATGAGCAGTTCTTC
CASSLFSASYNEQFF
>TRBJ2-1|.|15|many|TRBV2
TGTGCCAGCAGTGATCCCTACCCCAACGGCCATGAGCAGTTCTTC
CASSDPYPNGHEQFF
>TRBJ1-5|.|15|.|TRBV3-1
TGTGCCAGCAGCCAAGACTACGCCTCCCGGCAGCCCCAGCATTTT
CASSQDYASRQPQHF
>TRBJ2-2|.|15|few|TRBV10-2
TGCGCCAGCTTTTGGGGGGGGGCCTACACCGGGGAGCTGTTTTTT
CASFWGGAYTGELFF
>TRBJ1-1|.|11|.|TRBV6-5
TGTGCCAGCAGTAATGGGCGCCCCGCTTTCTTT
CASSNGRPAFF